This record concerns one T cell receptor beta chain sequence. The sample is drawn from a study of T cells in tumors after PD-1 blockade. At the level of the study: Daily vismodegib 150 mg continued in a subset of anti-PD-1-treated patients.

CDR3 length: 13 residues. Between the trimmed V and J ends, which lost 10 bases and 3 bases, there was a span of 13 bases. Method: immunoSEQ multiplex PCR; TCRdb's copy keeps in-frame clones and lacks some. The data show some 4,900 clones, about 72% seen once. The TCR comes from a human donor with cutaneous squamous cell carcinoma. The specimen comprised tumor tissue, sampled before anti-PD-1 treatment. The J gene is TRBJ1-5, the V gene TRBV12-3 or TRBV12-4; D gene uncertain. CDR3 bases: TGTGCCACCCAGAAGGGATACAATCAGCCCCAGCATTTT. Translating it yields CATQKGYNQPQHF.